A selection of T cell receptor beta chains follows, all from one sample in a study of somatic mutations in cytotoxic T cells in rheumatoid arthritis. Some clones are missing from TCRdb's copy, which holds only in-frame ones; the method was immunoSEQ multiplex PCR. The sample includes approximately 21,000 clones, about 83% of them seen just once. The sample taken for sequencing was CD8+ T cells sorted from blood. These receptors originate from an adult with rheumatoid arthritis. Both conserved end residues are part of each CDR3. The D gene is left open where the match is weak. Only part of the rows carry a size: once, few, many, or a class if the clone is expanded.

CDR3 length | J gene | D gene | clone size | V gene | CDR3 protein | CDR3 DNA
15 | TRBJ2-2 | - | - | TRBV4-3 | CASSQDFRLTGELFF | TGCGCCAGCAGCCAGGATTTTAGGTTGACCGGGGAGCTGTTTTTT
14 | TRBJ2-3 | - | - | TRBV7-8 | CASSLRTGPDTQYF | TGTGCCAGCAGCTTACGAACAGGGCCAGATACGCAGTATTTT
15 | TRBJ2-7 | TRBD2 | once | TRBV19 | CASSATSGAPSEQYF | TGTGCCAGTAGTGCTACTAGCGGGGCCCCCTCCGAGCAGTACTTC
15 | TRBJ2-1 | TRBD2 | - | TRBV19 | CASSPWTSGGDEQFF | TGTGCCAGTAGTCCCTGGACTAGCGGGGGGGATGAGCAGTTCTTC
18 | TRBJ2-3 | TRBD2 | - | TRBV7-6 | CASSFYPGGREKTDTQYF | TGTGCCAGCAGCTTCTATCCGGGGGGGCGGGAGAAGACAGATACGCAGTATTTT
16 | TRBJ2-4 | - | - | TRBV5-6 | CASSLGVALAKNIQYF | TGTGCCAGCAGCTTGGGGGTAGCGCTAGCCAAAAACATTCAGTACTTC
16 | TRBJ2-4 | - | - | TRBV30 | CAWTSLWTIAKNIQYF | TGTGCCTGGACTTCACTTTGGACAATAGCCAAAAACATTCAGTACTTC
18 | TRBJ1-2 | - | - | TRBV18 | CASSPPADEGGKAYGYTF | TGTGCCAGCTCACCACCGGCGGATGAGGGAGGGAAGGCTTATGGCTACACCTTC
15 | TRBJ1-6 | - | few | TRBV5-4 | CASSFRRGVNSPLHF | TGTGCCAGCAGCTTTCGCAGGGGTGTGAATTCACCCCTCCACTTT
15 | TRBJ1-6 | - | - | TRBV21-1 | CASSTSGDNNSPLHF | TGTGCCAGCAGCACTTCTGGGGACAATAATTCACCCCTCCACTTT
15 | TRBJ2-3 | TRBD2 | - | TRBV2 | CASSDPAGVTDTQYF | TGTGCCAGCAGTGACCCAGCGGGGGTCACAGATACGCAGTATTTT
14 | TRBJ2-5 | - | - | TRBV5-8 | CASSFRRGVETQYF | TGTGCCAGCAGCTTTCGTAGGGGCGTCGAGACCCAGTACTTC
18 | TRBJ2-7 | TRBD2 | once | TRBV11-2 | CASSLDQGSGRAYDEQYF | TGTGCCAGCAGCTTAGATCAGGGAAGCGGGAGGGCCTATGACGAGCAGTACTTC
15 | TRBJ1-1 | - | - | TRBV5-6 | CASSFLGYMNTEAFF | TGTGCCAGCAGCTTTTTAGGCTACATGAACACTGAAGCTTTCTTT
11 | TRBJ2-1 | - | - | TRBV19 | CASSPGGEQFF | TGTGCCAGTAGTCCCGGGGGTGAGCAGTTCTTC
17 | TRBJ2-1 | - | - | TRBV7-8 | CASSQGGGINSYNEQFF | TGTGCCAGCAGCCAGGGCGGCGGCATAAATTCCTACAATGAGCAGTTCTTC
15 | TRBJ2-1 | TRBD2 | once | TRBV7-8 | CASRNWRGGSHEQFF | TGTGCCAGCAGAAATTGGCGGGGGGGCAGCCATGAGCAGTTCTTC
16 | TRBJ2-1 | TRBD2 | - | TRBV7-9 | CASSTGTSGSGSEQFF | TGTGCCAGCAGCACCGGGACTAGCGGGAGTGGGAGTGAGCAGTTCTTC
14 | TRBJ2-3 | - | - | TRBV7-2 | CASSLVWETDTQYF | TGTGCCAGCAGCTTAGTGTGGGAGACAGATACGCAGTATTTT
16 | TRBJ1-5 | - | large | TRBV18 | CASSPYRDGPNQPQHF | TGTGCCAGCTCACCATACCGGGACGGACCAAATCAGCCCCAGCATTTT
14 | TRBJ2-7 | - | - | TRBV4-2 | CASSQIALPYEQYF | TGTGCCAGCAGCCAAATAGCGCTACCCTACGAGCAGTACTTC
14 | TRBJ2-3 | - | - | TRBV7-6 | CASSLGGTADTQYF | TGTGCCAGCAGCTTAGGCGGGACGGCGGACACGCAGTATTTT
14 | TRBJ1-5 | - | - | TRBV28 | CASSFRQRPQPQHF | TGTGCCAGCAGTTTCCGACAGCGCCCTCAGCCCCAGCATTTT
16 | TRBJ1-5 | - | - | TRBV6-1 | CASSEALGPSIQPQHF | TGTGCCAGCAGTGAAGCCTTAGGACCATCCATTCAGCCCCAGCATTTT
18 | TRBJ1-3 | - | - | TRBV19 | CATVGWGSDMDSGNTIYF | TGTGCCACCGTAGGGTGGGGCTCGGACATGGACTCTGGAAACACCATATATTTT
14 | TRBJ2-3 | - | - | TRBV6-4 | CASSDLRDTDTQYF | TGTGCCAGCAGTGACCTCAGGGACACAGATACGCAGTATTTT
15 | TRBJ1-2 | - | - | TRBV7-9 | CASGVRGSGLYGYTF | TGTGCCAGCGGAGTCAGGGGATCAGGTCTCTATGGCTACACCTTC
16 | TRBJ1-2 | - | few | TRBV5-4 | CASSLETGGVIYGYTF | TGTGCCAGCAGCTTGGAGACGGGGGGGGTGATCTATGGCTACACCTTC
13 | TRBJ1-2 | TRBD1 | - | TRBV7-9 | CASSLRQGRGYTF | TGTGCCAGCAGCTTGAGACAGGGAAGAGGCTACACCTTC
16 | TRBJ2-2 | TRBD2 | - | TRBV7-9 | CASSGASGSYTGELFF | TGTGCCAGCAGCGGGGCCAGCGGGAGCTACACCGGGGAGCTGTTTTTT
12 | TRBJ2-3 | - | - | TRBV2 | CASAESTDTQYF | TGTGCCAGCGCCGAGAGCACAGATACGCAGTATTTT
13 | TRBJ2-7 | - | - | TRBV6-6 | CATSWTPTYEQYF | TGTGCCACCTCTTGGACACCAACCTACGAGCAGTACTTC
14 | TRBJ2-4 | - | - | TRBV2 | CASSRSGVENIQYF | TGTGCCAGCAGTAGATCAGGTGTGGAAAACATTCAGTACTTC
15 | TRBJ1-5 | - | medium-sized | TRBV5-1 | CASSTYPGANQPQHF | TGCGCCAGCAGCACATATCCGGGGGCCAATCAGCCCCAGCATTTT
15 | TRBJ1-1 | - | - | TRBV18 | CASSPRRGGNTEAFF | TGTGCCAGCTCACCACGCCGGGGAGGGAACACTGAAGCTTTCTTT
15 | TRBJ2-7 | - | few | TRBV4-2 | CASSQGATGPYEQYF | TGTGCCAGCAGCCAAGGCGCGACAGGTCCCTACGAGCAGTACTTC
13 | TRBJ1-1 | TRBD1 | - | TRBV5-4 | CASSGTGVLKAFF | TGTGCCAGCTCCGGGACAGGGGTTTTGAAAGCTTTCTTT
16 | TRBJ2-2 | - | - | TRBV19 | CASSPRTVTNTGELFF | TGTGCCAGTAGTCCCCGGACAGTGACGAACACCGGGGAGCTGTTTTTT